This T cell receptor beta chain was captured in a study of early T cells in non-severe SARS-CoV-2 infection. At the level of the study: Sequenced material consisted of bulk RNA (from unsorted whole blood), and chains were unpaired.

The CDR3 consists of 12 residues. The germline V and J ends were trimmed by 6 bases and 5 bases, with 13 bases remaining between them. The V gene's germline CDR1 is SQVTM and CDR2 ANQGSEA. This clonotype was seen ten or more times. Individual cDNA molecules were tagged with unique molecular identifiers. TCRdb re-derived calls from the 5' RACE reads in MiXCR, one entry per CDR3 protein. This sample has fewer than 65,000 distinct CDR3 sequences; about 10% occur once, and the top ten carry around 3.7%. This TCR was sampled from an adult who was a healthcare worker with PCR-confirmed SARS-CoV-2 infection or an uninfected control (not recorded which). The chain carries TRBV29-1 and TRBJ1-2, with D uncertain. The sample in question was whole blood, obtained at baseline. Here the CDR3 reads CSVASLRYGYTF. The CDR3 DNA sequence: TGCAGCGTGGCATCCCTTCGGTATGGCTACACCTTC.